The 10 T cell receptor beta chains below come from one sample, sequenced in a study of cytomegalovirus exposure and HLA in healthy donors. PCR involved 60 Vbeta and 13 Jbeta primers. The repertoire was sequenced with immunoSEQ multiplex PCR; TCRdb's copy has only in-frame clones and lacks some. The data contain fewer than 150,000 clones, 70% to 80% of them singletons. The sample was PBMCs. The receptors were gathered from a man between 18 and 29 years old in good health and CMV-seronegative.

This clone has just a few counts. The V call is TRBV12-5, the J call TRBJ2-1, with 10 bases lining up with TRBD2. The V gene end was trimmed by 1 base and the J gene end by 2 bases; junction bases not matched to a gene: 8. This CDR3 is 18 amino acids long. Germline assignment: CDR1 LGHNT and CDR2 FRNRAP. CDR3 in amino acids: CASGLGLAGRVAYNEQFF. CDR3 DNA sequence: TGTGCTAGTGGTTTGGGACTAGCGGGCCGCGTCGCCTACAATGAGCAGTTCTTC. The full variable domain, with the rest looked up from reference TRBV12-5 and TRBJ2-1, is DARVTQTPRHKVTEMGQEVTMRCQPILGHNTVFWYRQTMMQGLELLAYFRNRAPLDDSGMPKDRFSAEMPDATLATLKIQPSEPRDSAVYFCASGLGLAGRVAYNEQFFGPGTRLTVL.

The genes are TRBV6-5 and TRBJ1-6, with D possibly TRBD1 on 6 matching bases. V dropped 0 bases and J dropped 12 bases, with 12 bases sitting between them. The CDR3 runs to 14 residues. Germline assignment: CDR1 MNHEY and CDR2 SVGAGI. Here the CDR3 DNA reads TGTGCCAGCAGTTACTCGAACCAGGGGATACCCCTCCACTTT. Amino acids: CASSYSNQGIPLHF.

A few counts support this clone. This CDR3 reads CASSLRGGNQPQHF. DNA for the CDR3: TGTGCCAGCAGTCTTAGGGGGGGGAATCAGCCCCAGCATTTT. This rearrangement joins TRBV6-6 to TRBJ1-5, with D possibly matching TRBD1 (6 bases). V dropped 5 bases and J dropped 4 bases, with 12 bases sitting between them. There are 14 residues in the CDR3. The germline gives CDR1 MNHNY, CDR2 SVGAGI (reference sequence).

This clone was counted only a few times. This rearrangement joins TRBV7-3 to TRBJ2-2; D gene uncertain. The CDR3 loop spans 13 amino acids. Germline V gives CDR1 SGHTA, CDR2 FQGTGA. Trimming stripped 5 bases from V and 6 bases from J, with 10 bases between. CDR3 sequence: CASSVSDPGELFF. CDR3 coding DNA: TGTGCCAGCAGCGTAAGCGATCCCGGGGAGCTGTTTTTT.

The J gene is TRBJ1-4, the V gene TRBV14; 7 nucleotides agree with TRBD1. The CDR3 is 15 amino acids. Germline V gene lookup returns CDR1 SGHDN and CDR2 FVKESK. V was clipped by 0 bases and J by 13 bases; unmatched bases: 11. CDR3 loop: CASSQERQGVGILFF. The CDR3 region has the DNA TGTGCCAGCAGCCAAGAGAGGCAGGGGGTGGGAATACTGTTTTTT.

CDR3 sequence reads: CASSARQGLNGYTF. The CDR3 DNA is TGCGCCAGCAGCGCCAGACAGGGTTTAAATGGCTACACCTTC. The V and J genes are TRBV5-1 and TRBJ1-2; 7 bases match TRBD1. Germline V lookup: CDR1 SGHRS, CDR2 YFSETQ. The CDR3 length is 14 residues. Losses at the gene ends were 4 bases for V and 6 bases for J; bases not matched to a gene: 9.

This clone turned up a few times. The chain joins TRBV13 to TRBJ1-1; TRBD1 might be the D (6 bases). This CDR3 is built from 15 residues. Per the germline V gene, CDR1 is PRHDT and CDR2 is FYEKMQ (reference sequence). Trimming shortened V by 4 bases and J by 1 base, and 13 bases separated the two germline ends. The CDR3: CASSSDQGRNTEAFF. The DNA for the CDR3 is TGTGCCAGCAGCTCAGATCAGGGGAGGAACACTGAAGCTTTCTTT.

CDR3 sequence reads: CASTPQETQYF. The CDR3 region has the DNA TGTGCCAGCACTCCCCAAGAGACCCAGTACTTC. The V call is TRBV18, the J call TRBJ2-5; D not certain. V lost 8 bases and J lost 1, with 5 bases in between. The CDR3 runs 11 residues. CDR1 KGHSH and CDR2 LQKENI come from the germline V gene.

V usage is TRBV9 and J usage is TRBJ1-1; D possibly corresponds to TRBD1 (6 bases). V dropped 0 bases and J dropped 8 bases, with 14 bases sitting between them. The germline V gene has CDR1 SGDLS and CDR2 YYNGEE. The CDR3 consists of 14 residues. The CDR3 protein is CASSVGGGGGEAFF. In DNA form, the CDR3 reads TGTGCCAGCAGCGTAGGCGGGGGGGGCGGCGAAGCTTTCTTT.

The rearrangement uses TRBV7-2 and TRBJ2-1; 9 nucleotides match TRBD1. The CDR3 runs 15 residues. Germline CDR1 reads SGHTA; CDR2 reads FQGNSA. Trimming cost V 1 base and J 9 bases; bases outside gene matches: 7. The CDR3 nucleotides are TGTGCCAGCAGCTTAGGAACCACAGGGGGCGCTGAGCAGTTCTTC. This gives the protein CASSLGTTGGAEQFF.